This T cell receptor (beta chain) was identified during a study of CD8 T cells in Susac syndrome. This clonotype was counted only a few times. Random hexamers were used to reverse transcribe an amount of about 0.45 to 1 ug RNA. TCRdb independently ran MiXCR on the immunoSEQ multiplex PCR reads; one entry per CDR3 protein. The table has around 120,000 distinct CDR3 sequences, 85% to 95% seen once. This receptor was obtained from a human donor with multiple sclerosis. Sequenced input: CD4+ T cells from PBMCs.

CDR3 sequence: CASSLRRAGSGNIQYF. The DNA of the CDR3 is TGTGCCAGCAGCTTGAGGAGAGCAGGCAGTGGGAACATTCAGTACTTC. The genes are TRBV5-6 and TRBJ2-4; D is undetermined. Germline loops: CDR1 SGHDT, CDR2 YYEEEE. Trimming pared 1 base from V and 7 bases from J, leaving 18 bases between. The CDR3 is 16 residues long.